The clone carrying this TCR beta chain was recorded at least ten times. Its target is not known. For TCRbeta, the library was prepared with unique molecular identifiers. Via MiXCR, TCRdb re-called the PCR reads, giving one row per CDR3 protein. The sample shows hundreds of thousands of distinct CDR3 sequences, around 13% of them seen only once. Trimming pared 4 bases from V and 2 bases from J, leaving 2 bases between. The CDR3 covers 12 residues. Germline assignment: CDR1 KGHDR and CDR2 SFDVKD. This specimen belongs to a study of T-cell reconstitution after alpha-beta-depleted transplantation in children. General study results and limits: Alpha-beta T cells about two months after transplant reportedly derived from several hundred expanded graft clones. Surviving recipient cells, namely T cells and thymic progenitors, were the source of high day-60 TCRbeta diversity in some patients.

Sequenced material: PBMCs, taken before TCRalphabeta/CD19-depleted stem cell transplant. The chain couples TRBV24-1 to TRBJ1-5; D unclear. The TCR sequence derives from a girl aged 2-10 years with congenital amegakaryocytic thrombocytopenia, due to receive a stem cell transplant. Written as DNA, the CDR3 is TGTGCCACCAGTGAGGGCAATCAGCCCCAGCATTTT. It translates to CATSEGNQPQHF.